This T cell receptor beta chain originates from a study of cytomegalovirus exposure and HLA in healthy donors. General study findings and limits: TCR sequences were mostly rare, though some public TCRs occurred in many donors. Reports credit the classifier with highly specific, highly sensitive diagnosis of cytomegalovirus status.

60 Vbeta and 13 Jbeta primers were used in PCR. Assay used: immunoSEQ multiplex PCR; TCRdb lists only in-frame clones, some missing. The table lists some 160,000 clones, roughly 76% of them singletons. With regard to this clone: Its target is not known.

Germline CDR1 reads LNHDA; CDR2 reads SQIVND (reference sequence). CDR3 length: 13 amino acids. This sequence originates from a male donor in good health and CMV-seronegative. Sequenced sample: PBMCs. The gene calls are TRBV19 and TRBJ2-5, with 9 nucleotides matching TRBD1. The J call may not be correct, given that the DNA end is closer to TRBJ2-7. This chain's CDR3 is CASSIRTGDEQYF. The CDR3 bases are TGTGCCAGTAGTATACGGACAGGGGACGAGCAGTACTTC.